This T cell receptor (beta chain) is drawn from a study of cytomegalovirus exposure and HLA in healthy donors. The CDR3 runs 19 residues. V gave up 5 bases and J gave up 1 base; unmatched junction bases: 9. Per the germline V gene, CDR1 is LNHDA and CDR2 is SQIVND (reference sequence). Assay: immunoSEQ multiplex PCR; the TCRdb copy retains only in-frame clones and omits some. Of around 350,000 clones listed, just over 85% are singletons. Whole-study results and caveats: The investigators catalogued 150 or so TCR beta chains as cytomegalovirus-associated. One later analysis, an examination of the 120 or so validation repertoires, found that first-cohort TCR clusters tended to co-occur in them.

Details on this clone: Its antigen is undetermined.

The V and J genes are TRBV19 and TRBJ2-6, with 12 bases matching TRBD2. Sequences were obtained from PBMCs. This clonotype was sampled from a woman younger than 30 in good health and CMV-seronegative. The CDR3 loop is CASSPWGLAGGSGANVLTF. The CDR3, as DNA: TGTGCCAGTAGTCCTTGGGGTCTAGCGGGAGGGTCTGGGGCCAACGTCCTGACTTTC.